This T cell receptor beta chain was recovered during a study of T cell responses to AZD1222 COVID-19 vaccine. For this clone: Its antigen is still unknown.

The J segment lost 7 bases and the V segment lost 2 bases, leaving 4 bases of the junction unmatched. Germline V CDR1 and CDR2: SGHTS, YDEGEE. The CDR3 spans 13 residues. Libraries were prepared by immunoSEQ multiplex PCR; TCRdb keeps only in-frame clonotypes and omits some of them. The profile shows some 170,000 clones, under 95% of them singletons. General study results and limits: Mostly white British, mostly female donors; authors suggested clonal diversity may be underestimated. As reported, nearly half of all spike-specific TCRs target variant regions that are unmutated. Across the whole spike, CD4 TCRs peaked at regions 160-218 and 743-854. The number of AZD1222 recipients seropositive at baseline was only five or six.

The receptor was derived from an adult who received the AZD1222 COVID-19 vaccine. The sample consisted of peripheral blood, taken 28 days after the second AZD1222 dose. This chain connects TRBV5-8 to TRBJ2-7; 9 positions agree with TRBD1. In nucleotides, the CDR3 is TGTGCCAGCAGCTTCCACAGGGGGCTTGAGCAGTACTTC. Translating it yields CASSFHRGLEQYF.